Below, 27 T cell receptor beta chains from the same sample are listed, as sequenced in a study of T cell responses to AZD1222 COVID-19 vaccine. TCRdb's copy holds only in-frame clones and misses some; the assay was immunoSEQ multiplex PCR. The table lists approximately 200,000 clones, 80% to 90% of them singletons, with about 3% in the top ten. Source: peripheral blood, taken on day 0 of MenACWY control vaccination. The source is an adult in good health.

The genes are TRBV5-4 and TRBJ2-7; TRBD1 or TRBD2 may be the D gene (5 bases each). The V gene lost 4 bases and the J gene lost 2 bases, with 13 bases spanning the gap. This CDR3 is 14 amino acids long. CDR1 is SGHNT, CDR2 YYREEE, per germline (reference sequence). CDR3: CASSPSGPTYEQYF. DNA of the CDR3: TGTGCCAGCAGCCCCTCGGGGCCTACCTACGAGCAGTACTTC.

This chain links TRBV18 with TRBJ2-1; D gene uncertain. Trimming removed 0 bases at V and 12 bases at J, with 15 bases between. The CDR3 contains 14 residues. The germline gives CDR1 KGHSH, CDR2 LQKENI. CDR3 in DNA: TGTGCCAGCTCACCACCTGCAAGCAGTTCGGTGCAGTTCTTC. This translates into CASSPPASSSVQFF.

V is TRBV30 and J is TRBJ2-7; the D is unclear. CDR1 is GTSNPN and CDR2 is SVGIG in the germline V gene (reference sequence). Trimming removed 6 bases at V and 6 bases at J, with 9 bases between. The CDR3 runs 10 residues. The CDR3: CACLMGEQYF. In DNA, the CDR3 is TGTGCCTGCCTAATGGGCGAGCAGTACTTC.

The CDR3 region has the DNA TGTGCCAGCAGTTATCAGACACCAACTAATGAAAAACTGTTTTTT. Translated, it gives CASSYQTPTNEKLFF. The V call is TRBV28, the J call TRBJ1-4; D is ambiguous. Trimming shortened V by 4 bases and J by 0 bases, and 9 bases separated the two germline ends. Germline lookup yields CDR1 MDHEN and CDR2 SYDVKM. This CDR3 is built from 15 residues.

For the CDR3, the DNA is TGTGCCAGCAGCCACCGGGACAGGGGGGCTACGCAGTATTTT. Its translation is CASSHRDRGATQYF. The rearrangement joins TRBV7-2 to TRBJ2-3, with 11 bases fitting TRBD1. The junction had 6 bases not matched to a gene; V was cut back by 5 bases and J by 8 bases. The CDR3 is made up of 14 amino acids. Germline V lookup: CDR1 SGHTA, CDR2 FQGNSA.

The chain recombines TRBV9 with TRBJ2-7; either TRBD1 or TRBD2 may supply D (5 bases each). Germline loops: CDR1 SGDLS, CDR2 YYNGEE. The CDR3 extends over 13 amino acids. V gave up 2 bases and J gave up 6 bases, with 12 bases separating them. The CDR3 loop is CASSVRDRGEQYF. The DNA of the CDR3 is TGTGCCAGCAGCGTCAGGGACCGGGGCGAGCAGTACTTC.

This chain links TRBV19 with TRBJ2-5, with 10 bases fitting TRBD1. V gave up 6 bases and J gave up 7 bases; unmatched junction bases: 8. This CDR3 is built from 14 residues. The V gene's germline CDR1 is LNHDA and CDR2 SQIVND (reference sequence). This CDR3 reads CASRRTGGEMTQYF. CDR3 DNA sequence: TGTGCCAGTAGGAGGACAGGGGGGGAGATGACCCAGTACTTC.

This clone has more than one count but fewer than ten. The gene calls are TRBV5-1 and TRBJ2-2, with D hard to call. The CDR3 loop spans 14 amino acids. Germline V gives CDR1 SGHRS, CDR2 YFSETQ. V was trimmed by 2 bases and J by 1 base, leaving 6 bases between them. CDR3 DNA sequence: TGCGCCAGCAGCTTCATGCAGAACACCGGGGAGCTGTTTTTT. Amino acids: CASSFMQNTGELFF.

This clone occurred a few times. The chain links TRBV28 to TRBJ1-1; D is unclear. The CDR3 is made up of 15 amino acids. Trimming stripped 2 bases from V and 1 base from J, with 11 bases between. Germline V gives CDR1 MDHEN, CDR2 SYDVKM. CDR3 DNA sequence: TGTGCCAGCAGTTTACCCGGCATGCGGAACACTGAAGCTTTCTTT. It yields the protein CASSLPGMRNTEAFF.

This chain links TRBV7-2 with TRBJ2-7; a possible D gene is TRBD1 (5 bases). CDR1 is SGHTA and CDR2 is FQGNSA in the germline V gene. This CDR3 comprises 14 residues. V was shortened by 7 bases and J by 3 bases, with 16 bases between the two germline ends. In nucleotides, the CDR3 is TGTGCCAGCACCTCCAGACAGATACTCTACGAGCAGTACTTC. Its translation: CASTSRQILYEQYF.

The chain uses TRBV12-3 or TRBV12-4 and TRBJ1-5; tentative D call: TRBD1 (5 bases). CDR3 length: 12 residues. Trimming shortened V by 5 bases and J by 4 bases, and 6 bases separated the two germline ends. The CDR3 region is CASSPGNQPQHF. As DNA, the CDR3 is TGTGCCAGCAGTCCAGGGAATCAGCCCCAGCATTTT.

V gene TRBV7-2 combines with J gene TRBJ2-3; the match to TRBD2 covers 8 bases. CDR3 length: 15 amino acids. Germline loops: CDR1 SGHTA, CDR2 FQGNSA. The V segment lost 6 bases and the J segment 6 bases; nucleotides outside the gene matches: 11. CDR3 coding DNA: TGTGCCAGCAGTTGGGGGAGCGGGAGTTTGGATACGCAGTATTTT. Protein: CASSWGSGSLDTQYF.

V is TRBV30 and J is TRBJ2-2; 10 nucleotides line up with TRBD1. V trimming: 2 bases; J trimming: 6 bases; junction bases outside the gene matches: 6. Germline V CDR1 and CDR2: GTSNPN, SVGIG (reference sequence). The CDR3 consists of 15 residues. The CDR3 coding sequence is TGTGCCTGGAGTATGCGGACAGGGGGTCCCGGGGAGCTGTTTTTT. Its protein is CAWSMRTGGPGELFF.

V gene TRBV29-1 combines with J gene TRBJ1-4, with TRBD1 as a possible D gene (6 bases). This CDR3 has 13 amino acids. Germline V gene data show CDR1 as SQVTM and CDR2 as ANQGSEA. V lost 4 bases and J lost 5, with 11 bases in between. CDR3 sequence reads: CSVGGGRNEKLFF. The CDR3 DNA sequence: TGCAGCGTTGGTGGGGGCCGGAATGAAAAACTGTTTTTT.

Remarks on this clone: An end of the junction differs from the germline gene, which may be a read error. The chain couples TRBV20-1 to TRBJ1-2; 10 bases fit TRBD1. There are 11 residues in the CDR3. Germline values: CDR1 DFQATT, CDR2 SNEGSKA (reference sequence). The CDR3 is CSARVDRGRLF. For the CDR3, the DNA is TGCAGTGCTAGAGTAGACAGGGGGCGTTTATTC.

This clone came up a few times. The gene calls are TRBV20-1 and TRBJ1-2; D is uncertain. The length of the CDR3 is 11 residues. V was shortened by 4 bases and J by 8 bases, with 11 bases between the two germline ends. Germline V gene lookup returns CDR1 DFQATT and CDR2 SNEGSKA (reference sequence). The CDR3 here is CSATGLRGYTF. The CDR3 bases are TGCAGTGCTACTGGGCTAAGAGGCTACACCTTC.

This chain links TRBV28 with TRBJ2-7; D may be TRBD2 (6 bases). This CDR3 is 15 amino acids long. CDR1 and CDR2 from the germline V gene are MDHEN and SYDVKM. V lost 2 bases and J lost 3, with 14 bases in between. For the CDR3, the DNA is TGTGCCAGCAGTTTACCCCCAGGGACTTTCTACGAGCAGTACTTC. This sequence encodes CASSLPPGTFYEQYF.

The CDR3: CASTVYRLNTEAFF. The CDR3 DNA sequence: TGTGCCAGCACCGTATACAGGTTGAACACTGAAGCTTTCTTT. This chain joins TRBV2 and TRBJ1-1; perhaps TRBD1 as D (5 bases). CDR3 length: 14 amino acids. Germline CDR1 SNHLY, CDR2 FYNNEI. Between the trimmed V and J ends, which lost 7 bases and 0 bases, there was a span of 12 bases.

This sequence joins TRBV28 and TRBJ1-2, with 8 nucleotides matching TRBD1. CDR3 length equals 15 residues. J gave up 5 bases and V 8 bases, and 13 bases lay outside the gene matches. The germline CDR1 and CDR2 sequences are MDHEN and SYDVKM. The CDR3 DNA reads TGTGCCAGCTTCCTACAGGGGGGGGATTTTTATGGCTACACCTTC. Translating it yields CASFLQGGDFYGYTF.

The chain employs TRBV7-3 and TRBJ2-1, with 10 nucleotides matching TRBD2. The V segment lost 5 bases and the J segment 6 bases; nucleotides outside the gene matches: 7. Germline V gene lookup returns CDR1 SGHTA and CDR2 FQGTGA. This CDR3 spans 15 amino acids. CDR3 region: CASSPLAGEFNEQFF. The CDR3 nucleotides are TGTGCCAGCAGCCCCCTAGCGGGGGAGTTCAATGAGCAGTTCTTC.

The rearrangement joins TRBV10-3 to TRBJ2-7; TRBD1 matches at 10 bases. Germline V gene sequence: CDR1 ENHRY, CDR2 SYGVKD. CDR3 length: 16 residues. V lost 2 bases and J lost 5; bases outside the gene matches: 9. The CDR3 region is CAISELSGTGVNEQYF. The CDR3 coding sequence is TGTGCCATCAGTGAGCTTTCCGGGACAGGGGTTAACGAGCAGTACTTC.

This clone was counted a single time. The genes are TRBV19 and TRBJ1-3, with D unclear. The V end was cut by 4 bases, the J end by 0 bases, with 13 bases between. The germline V gene has CDR1 LNHDA and CDR2 SQIVND (reference sequence). The CDR3 contains 16 residues. The CDR3 DNA follows: TGTGCCAGTAGTACCTCGAACGGGCTCTCTGGAAACACCATATATTTT. Residues: CASSTSNGLSGNTIYF.

The J gene is TRBJ1-5, the V gene TRBV30; D is unresolved. The CDR3 is 13 residues long. The germline V gene has CDR1 GTSNPN and CDR2 SVGIG (reference sequence). Between the trimmed V and J ends, which lost 4 bases and 2 bases, there was a span of 9 bases. In DNA form, the CDR3 reads TGTGCCTGGAACCTTAGGGGCAATCAGCCCCAGCATTTT. Its protein is CAWNLRGNQPQHF.

The chain is built from TRBV5-4 and TRBJ1-1; 10 bases agree with TRBD1. Trimming at V came to 4 bases and at J to 7 bases, leaving 13 bases not matched to a gene. There are 16 residues in the CDR3. The germline V gene encodes CDR1 SGHNT and CDR2 YYREEE (reference sequence). In nucleotides, the CDR3 is TGTGCCAGCAGCCCGTTGATTCCGGGACAGGGGAATGAAGCTTTCTTT. Amino acids: CASSPLIPGQGNEAFF.

The CDR3 bases are TGTGCCAGCAGCGTAGATGTTGTCAGCTCCTACGAGCAGTACTTC. It encodes CASSVDVVSSYEQYF. The chain is built from TRBV9 and TRBJ2-7; D not resolved. This CDR3 is 15 amino acids long. From germline, CDR1 is SGDLS and CDR2 YYNGEE. Trimming took 0 bases from V and 0 from J, leaving 10 bases between them.

This chain connects TRBV7-2 to TRBJ1-5; 10 bases line up with TRBD1. Trimming cost V 6 bases and J 9 bases; bases outside gene matches: 8. Per the germline V gene, CDR1 is SGHTA and CDR2 is FQGNSA. This CDR3 has 14 amino acids. CDR3 region: CASRMTGGDGPQHF. The DNA of the CDR3 is TGTGCCAGCAGAATGACAGGGGGCGACGGGCCCCAGCATTTT.

A single count supports this clone. The rearrangement joins TRBV9 to TRBJ2-1, with D unclear. Deletions cut 0 bases from V and 6 bases from J, with 13 bases between. CDR1 is SGDLS and CDR2 is YYNGEE in the germline V gene. CDR3 size: 15 residues. The CDR3, as DNA: TGTGCCAGCAGCGTAGGAGCCTCCTCCCCCAATGAGCAGTTCTTC. Protein sequence: CASSVGASSPNEQFF.